Listed below are T cell receptor beta chains from one sample, sequenced in a study of blood T cell repertoires in COVID-19. Repertoires were generated with immunoSEQ multiplex PCR, while TCRdb's copy carries only in-frame clones and drops some. The table includes 250,000 to 300,000 clones, about 86% detected once. Sequences were obtained from peripheral blood. These receptors all come from an older woman with COVID-19, enrolled during active disease. Both conserved end residues are part of each CDR3. A D gene is named only where the DNA matches it firmly. Only part of the rows carry a size: once, few, many, or a class if the clone is expanded.

CDR3: CASSYSMGAVETQYF
DNA: TGTGCCAGCAGTTACTCGATGGGGGCGGTGGAGACCCAGTACTTC
size: once
J: TRBJ2-5
D: .
V: TRBV6-5
length: 15

CDR3: CASSYSGGGWSTEAFF
DNA: TGTGCCAGCAGTTACTCTGGCGGGGGGTGGAGCACTGAAGCTTTCTTT
size: .
J: TRBJ1-1
D: .
V: TRBV6-5
length: 16

CDR3: CASSPYRTDNWGYTF
DNA: TGTGCCAGCAGCCCCTATCGGACAGACAACTGGGGCTACACCTTC
size: .
J: TRBJ1-2
D: .
V: TRBV7-2
length: 15

CDR3: CASSGPGEKLFF
DNA: TGTGCCAGCTCGGGTCCGGGAGAAAAACTGTTTTTT
size: .
J: TRBJ1-4
D: .
V: TRBV18
length: 12

CDR3: CASSRSGAYNEQFF
DNA: TGTGCCAGCAGTAGGTCAGGGGCCTACAATGAGCAGTTCTTC
size: .
J: TRBJ2-1
D: .
V: TRBV25-1
length: 14

CDR3: CASTPLVGEQYF
DNA: TGTGCCAGCACCCCACTAGTGGGTGAGCAGTACTTC
size: .
J: TRBJ2-7
D: .
V: TRBV7-9
length: 12

CDR3: CASERTGVGNTIYF
DNA: TGTGCCAGCGAAAGGACAGGGGTAGGAAACACCATATATTTT
size: .
J: TRBJ1-3
D: TRBD1
V: TRBV6-5
length: 14

CDR3: CASSLARGPDTDTQYF
DNA: TGCGCCAGCAGCTTGGCGCGGGGGCCCGATACAGATACGCAGTATTTT
size: once
J: TRBJ2-3
D: .
V: TRBV5-1
length: 16

CDR3: CASSQDMSAPAGGTQYF
DNA: TGTGCCAGCAGCCAAGATATGAGCGCTCCCGCCGGCGGGACCCAGTACTTC
size: once
J: TRBJ2-5
D: .
V: TRBV3-1/TRBV3-2
length: 17

CDR3: CASSPRVAGGIDTQYF
DNA: TGTGCCAGCAGCCCCAGGGTAGCGGGGGGGATAGATACGCAGTATTTT
size: .
J: TRBJ2-3
D: TRBD2
V: TRBV9
length: 16

CDR3: CATSEFRQGDGYTF
DNA: TGTGCCACCAGTGAATTCAGACAGGGCGACGGCTACACCTTC
size: .
J: TRBJ1-2
D: TRBD1
V: TRBV24-1
length: 14

CDR3: CAWSPNMVSYEQYF
DNA: TGTGCCTGGAGCCCTAATATGGTTTCCTACGAGCAGTACTTC
size: .
J: TRBJ2-7
D: .
V: TRBV30
length: 14

CDR3: CASSPGQGWRGEQYF
DNA: TGTGCCAGCAGCCCCGGACAGGGATGGAGAGGCGAGCAGTACTTC
size: .
J: TRBJ2-7
D: TRBD1
V: TRBV9
length: 15

CDR3: CASSPPVARGGEQYF
DNA: TGTGCCAGCAGTCCCCCAGTGGCCCGGGGAGGCGAGCAGTACTTC
size: few
J: TRBJ2-7
D: .
V: TRBV6-6
length: 15

CDR3: CASSVQGARDEQYF
DNA: TGTGCCAGCAGCGTCCAGGGGGCGCGAGACGAGCAGTACTTC
size: .
J: TRBJ2-7
D: TRBD1
V: TRBV9
length: 14

CDR3: CAWTSGGGGNTIYF
DNA: TGTGCCTGGACCTCAGGGGGCGGCGGAAACACCATATATTTT
size: .
J: TRBJ1-3
D: TRBD1
V: TRBV30
length: 14

CDR3: CATSVRAGGRGDTQYF
DNA: TGTGCCACCAGTGTGAGGGCGGGGGGGCGTGGTGATACGCAGTATTTT
size: .
J: TRBJ2-3
D: TRBD2
V: TRBV24-1
length: 16

CDR3: CASSLAASGGAARETQYF
DNA: TGTGCCAGCAGCTTGGCGGCTAGCGGGGGGGCGGCTAGGGAGACCCAGTACTTC
size: .
J: TRBJ2-5
D: TRBD2
V: TRBV5-5
length: 18